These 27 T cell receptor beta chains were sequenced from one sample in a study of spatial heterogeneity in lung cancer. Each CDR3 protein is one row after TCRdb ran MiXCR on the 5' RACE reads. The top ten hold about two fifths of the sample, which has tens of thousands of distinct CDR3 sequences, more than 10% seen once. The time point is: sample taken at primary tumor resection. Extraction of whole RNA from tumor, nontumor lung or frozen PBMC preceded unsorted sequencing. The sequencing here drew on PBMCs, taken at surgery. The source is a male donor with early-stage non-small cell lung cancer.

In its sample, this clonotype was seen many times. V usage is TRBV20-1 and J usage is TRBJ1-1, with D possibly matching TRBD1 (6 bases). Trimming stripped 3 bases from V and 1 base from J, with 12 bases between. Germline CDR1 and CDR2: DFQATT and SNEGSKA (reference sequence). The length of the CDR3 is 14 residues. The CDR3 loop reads CSARFQGPNTEAFF. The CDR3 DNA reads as TGCAGTGCTAGGTTCCAGGGGCCGAACACTGAAGCTTTCTTT.

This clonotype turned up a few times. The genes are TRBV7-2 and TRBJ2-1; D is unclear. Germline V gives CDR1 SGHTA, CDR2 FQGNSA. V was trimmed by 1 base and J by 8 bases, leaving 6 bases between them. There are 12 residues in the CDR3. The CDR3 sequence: CASSLVGDEQFF. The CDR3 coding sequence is TGTGCCAGCAGCTTAGTTGGCGATGAGCAGTTCTTC. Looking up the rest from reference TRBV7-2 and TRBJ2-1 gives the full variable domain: GAGVSQSPSNKVTEKGKDVELRCDPISGHTALYWYRQSLGQGLEFLIYFQGNSAPDKSGLPSDRFSAERTGGSVSTLTIQRTQQEDSAVYLCASSLVGDEQFFGPGTRLTVL.

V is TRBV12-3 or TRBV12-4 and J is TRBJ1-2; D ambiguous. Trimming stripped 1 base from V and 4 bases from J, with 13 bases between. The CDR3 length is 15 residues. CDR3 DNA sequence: TGTGCCAGCAGTTTAGACTCTTATCGCGCCTATGGCTACACCTTC. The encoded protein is CASSLDSYRAYGYTF.

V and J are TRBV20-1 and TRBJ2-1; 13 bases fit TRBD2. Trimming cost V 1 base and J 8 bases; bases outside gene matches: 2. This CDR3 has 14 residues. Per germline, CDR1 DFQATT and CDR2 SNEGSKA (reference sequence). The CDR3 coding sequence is TGCAGTGCTAGAGGGACTAGCGGGAGTGATGAGCAGTTCTTC. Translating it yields CSARGTSGSDEQFF.

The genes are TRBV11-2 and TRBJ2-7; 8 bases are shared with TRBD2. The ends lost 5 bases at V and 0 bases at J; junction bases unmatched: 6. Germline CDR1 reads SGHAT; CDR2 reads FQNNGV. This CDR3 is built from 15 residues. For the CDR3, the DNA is TGTGCCAGCAGCCCAGGTGGACTAGCCTCCTACGAGCAGTACTTC. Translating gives CASSPGGLASYEQYF.

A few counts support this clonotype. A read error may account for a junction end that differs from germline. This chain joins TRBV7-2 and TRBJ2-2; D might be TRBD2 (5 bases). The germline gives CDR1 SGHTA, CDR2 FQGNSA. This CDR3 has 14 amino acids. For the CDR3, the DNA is TGTGCCAGCAGCTTGGCCACACACACCGGGGAGCAGTTTTTT. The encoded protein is CASSLATHTGEQFF.

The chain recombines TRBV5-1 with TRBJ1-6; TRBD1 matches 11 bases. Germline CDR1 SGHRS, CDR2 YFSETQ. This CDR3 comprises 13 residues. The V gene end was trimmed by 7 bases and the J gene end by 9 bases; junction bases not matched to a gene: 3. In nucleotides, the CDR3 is TGCGCCAGCGGACAGGGGGCCGGTTCACCCCTCCACTTT. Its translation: CASGQGAGSPLHF.

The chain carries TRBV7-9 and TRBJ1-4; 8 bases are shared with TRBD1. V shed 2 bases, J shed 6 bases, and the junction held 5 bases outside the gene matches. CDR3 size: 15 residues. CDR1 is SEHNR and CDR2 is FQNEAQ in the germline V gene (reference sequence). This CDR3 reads CASSLFNRGDEKLFF. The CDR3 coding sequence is TGTGCCAGCAGCTTATTCAACAGGGGGGATGAAAAACTGTTTTTT.

CDR3 coding DNA: TGTGCCAGCTCACCACGTACAGGGTTCGCATGGACTGAAGCTTTCTTT. Residues: CASSPRTGFAWTEAFF. The chain is built from TRBV18 and TRBJ1-1, with D possibly being TRBD1 (6 bases). V shed 1 base and J shed 5 bases, with 17 bases lying between them. Germline lookup yields CDR1 KGHSH and CDR2 LQKENI. The CDR3 consists of 16 residues.

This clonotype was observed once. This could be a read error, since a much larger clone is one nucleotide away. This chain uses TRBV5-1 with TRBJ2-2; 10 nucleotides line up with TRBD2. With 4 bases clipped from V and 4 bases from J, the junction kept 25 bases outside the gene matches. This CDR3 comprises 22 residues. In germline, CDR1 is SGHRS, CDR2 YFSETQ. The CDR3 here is CASSRPVPGLAPGAYPTGELFF. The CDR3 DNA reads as TGCGCCAGCAGCCGACCTGTCCCGGGACTAGCGCCCGGAGCCTATCCCACCGGGGAGCTGTTTTTT.

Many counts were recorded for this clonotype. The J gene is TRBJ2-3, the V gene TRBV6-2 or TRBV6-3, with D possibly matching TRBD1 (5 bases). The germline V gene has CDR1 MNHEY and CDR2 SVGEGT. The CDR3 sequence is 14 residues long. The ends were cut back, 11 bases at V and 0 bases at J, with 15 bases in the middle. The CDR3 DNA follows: TGTGCCGGATCAGGGCAGGCTAGCACAGATACGCAGTATTTT. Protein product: CAGSGQASTDTQYF.

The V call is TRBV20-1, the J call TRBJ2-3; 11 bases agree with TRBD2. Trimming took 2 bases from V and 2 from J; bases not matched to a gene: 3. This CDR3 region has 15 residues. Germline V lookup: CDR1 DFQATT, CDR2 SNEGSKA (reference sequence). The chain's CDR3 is CSARKLAGDTDTQYF. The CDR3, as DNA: TGCAGTGCTAGAAAACTAGCGGGAGACACAGATACGCAGTATTTT.

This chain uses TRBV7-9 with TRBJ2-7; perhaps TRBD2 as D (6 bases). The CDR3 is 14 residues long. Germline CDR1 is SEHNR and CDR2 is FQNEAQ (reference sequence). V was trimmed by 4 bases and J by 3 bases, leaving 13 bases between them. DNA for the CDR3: TGTGCCAGCAGCTACGGACTAACCCGCTACGAGCAGTACTTC. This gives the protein CASSYGLTRYEQYF.

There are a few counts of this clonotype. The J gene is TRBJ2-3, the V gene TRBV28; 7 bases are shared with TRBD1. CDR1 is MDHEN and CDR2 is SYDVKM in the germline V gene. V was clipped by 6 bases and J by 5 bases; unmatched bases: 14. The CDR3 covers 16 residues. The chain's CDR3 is CASSLLTGPIGDTQYF. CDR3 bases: TGTGCCAGCAGCCTACTGACAGGGCCTATTGGAGATACGCAGTATTTT.

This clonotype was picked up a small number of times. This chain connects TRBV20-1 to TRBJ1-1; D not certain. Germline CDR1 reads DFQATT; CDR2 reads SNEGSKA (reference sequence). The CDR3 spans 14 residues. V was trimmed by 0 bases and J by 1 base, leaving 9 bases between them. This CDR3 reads CSARDWASNTEAFF. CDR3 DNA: TGCAGTGCTAGAGATTGGGCCTCGAACACTGAAGCTTTCTTT.

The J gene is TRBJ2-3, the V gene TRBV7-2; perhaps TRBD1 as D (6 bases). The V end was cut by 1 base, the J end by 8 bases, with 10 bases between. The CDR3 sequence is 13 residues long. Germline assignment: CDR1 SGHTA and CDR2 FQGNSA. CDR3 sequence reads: CASSLDRERTQYF. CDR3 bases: TGTGCCAGCAGCTTAGACAGGGAACGTACGCAGTATTTT.

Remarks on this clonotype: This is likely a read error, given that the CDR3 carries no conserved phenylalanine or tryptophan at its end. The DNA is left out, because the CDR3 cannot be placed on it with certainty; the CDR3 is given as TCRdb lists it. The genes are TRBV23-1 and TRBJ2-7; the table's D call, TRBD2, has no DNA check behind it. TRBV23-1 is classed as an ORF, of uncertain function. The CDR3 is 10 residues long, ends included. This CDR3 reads CASSRRLVLD.

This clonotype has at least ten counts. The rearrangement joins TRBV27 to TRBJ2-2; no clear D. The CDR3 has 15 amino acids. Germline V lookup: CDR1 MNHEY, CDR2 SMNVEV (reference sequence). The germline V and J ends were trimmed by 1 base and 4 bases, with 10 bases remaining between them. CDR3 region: CASSLYLGPTGELFF. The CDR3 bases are TGTGCCAGCAGTTTATACTTGGGCCCCACCGGGGAGCTGTTTTTT.

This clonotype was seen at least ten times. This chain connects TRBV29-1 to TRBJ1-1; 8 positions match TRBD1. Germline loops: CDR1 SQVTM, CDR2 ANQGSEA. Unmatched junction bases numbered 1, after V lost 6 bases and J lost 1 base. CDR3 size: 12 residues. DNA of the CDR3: TGCAGCGTCGGACAGGGGAACACTGAAGCTTTCTTT. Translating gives CSVGQGNTEAFF.

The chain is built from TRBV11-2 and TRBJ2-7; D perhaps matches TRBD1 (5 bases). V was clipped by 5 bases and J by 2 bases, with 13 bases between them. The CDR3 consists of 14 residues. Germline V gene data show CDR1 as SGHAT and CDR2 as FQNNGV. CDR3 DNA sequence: TGTGCCAGCAGCCCACCCCACAGGACCTACGAGCAGTACTTC. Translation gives CASSPPHRTYEQYF.

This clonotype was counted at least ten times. CDR3 nucleotides: TGTGCCATCAGTGAAGCGGACGTTAGCTCCTACGAGCAGTACTTC. Residues: CAISEADVSSYEQYF. This chain connects TRBV10-3 to TRBJ2-7, with D tentatively TRBD2 (5 bases). The V end lost 3 bases, the J end lost 0 bases, and 12 bases lay between the germline ends. Looked up from germline, CDR1 is ENHRY and CDR2 is SYGVKD. The CDR3 runs to 15 residues.

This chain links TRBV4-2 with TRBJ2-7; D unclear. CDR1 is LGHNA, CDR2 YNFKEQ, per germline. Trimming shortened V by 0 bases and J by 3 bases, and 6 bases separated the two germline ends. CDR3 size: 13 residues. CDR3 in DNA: TGTGCCAGCAGCCAAGAAGATTACTACGAGCAGTACTTC. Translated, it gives CASSQEDYYEQYF.

CDR3 bases: TGCGCCAGCAGCGAAACCAGGACCCCCTCTGGGGCCAACGTCCTGACTTTC. Its translation: CASSETRTPSGANVLTF. This rearrangement joins TRBV4-1 to TRBJ2-6; D is undetermined. From germline, CDR1 is MGHRA and CDR2 YSYEKL. The CDR3 sequence is 17 residues long. The ends were cut back, 5 bases at V and 0 bases at J, with 14 bases in the middle.

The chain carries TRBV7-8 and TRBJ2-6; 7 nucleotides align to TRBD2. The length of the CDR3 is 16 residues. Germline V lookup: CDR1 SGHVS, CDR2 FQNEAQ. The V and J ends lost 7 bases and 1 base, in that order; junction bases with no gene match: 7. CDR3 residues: CASTMLGGSGANVLTF. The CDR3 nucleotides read TGTGCCAGCACCATGTTGGGGGGGTCTGGGGCCAACGTCCTGACTTTC.

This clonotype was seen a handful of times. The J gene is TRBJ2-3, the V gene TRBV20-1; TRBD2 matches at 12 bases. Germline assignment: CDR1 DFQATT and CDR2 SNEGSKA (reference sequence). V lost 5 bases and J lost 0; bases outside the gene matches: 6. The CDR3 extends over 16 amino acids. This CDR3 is CSAGGLAGTSTDTQYF. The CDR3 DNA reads TGCAGTGCTGGGGGACTAGCGGGCACTAGCACAGATACGCAGTATTTT.

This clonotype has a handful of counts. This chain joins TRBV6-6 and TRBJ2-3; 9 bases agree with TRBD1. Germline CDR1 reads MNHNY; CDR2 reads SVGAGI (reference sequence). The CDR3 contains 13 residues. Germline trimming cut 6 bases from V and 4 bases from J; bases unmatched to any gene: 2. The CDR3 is CASRRTGADTQYF. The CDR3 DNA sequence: TGTGCCAGCAGGAGGACAGGGGCAGATACGCAGTATTTT.

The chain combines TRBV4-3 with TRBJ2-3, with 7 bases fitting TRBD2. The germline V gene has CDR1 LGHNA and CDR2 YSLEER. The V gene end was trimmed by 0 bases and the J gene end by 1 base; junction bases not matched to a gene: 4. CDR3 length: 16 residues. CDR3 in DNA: TGCGCCAGCAGCCAAGAAACGGCGGGAGGCACAGATACGCAGTATTTT. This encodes CASSQETAGGTDTQYF.